This record looks at one T cell receptor beta chain sequence and its context. What it binds is not known. Libraries were prepared by immunoSEQ multiplex PCR; TCRdb keeps only in-frame clonotypes and omits some of them. The table has some 480,000 clones, around 88% seen once. The CDR3 extends over 12 amino acids. Germline CDR1 KGHSH, CDR2 LQKENI. Trimming cost V 6 bases and J 3 bases; bases outside gene matches: 0. Treatment given: some 20 received Ad26.COV2.S at low or high dose, single or two shots; about 5 received placebo; per-sample allocation not given. Samples analyzed were those drawn on day 63 after the first vaccine or placebo injection. Donor was an adult aged 18-55 years in Boston. This entry comes from a study of Ad26.COV2.S vaccination and SARS-CoV-2 variants. At the level of the study: Donor got 5x10^10 or 1x10^11 viral particles of Ad26.COV2.S.

Broader study findings: Placebo recipients had lower spike-specific TCR breadth than vaccine recipients.

The genes are TRBV18 and TRBJ2-3, with 7 bases identical to TRBD2. This receptor was obtained from a person aged 18-65 years who received the Ad26.COV2.S COVID-19 vaccine or a placebo. The sequenced sample was peripheral blood, obtained in a trial of Ad26.COV2.S vaccine versus placebo. The CDR3 nucleotides read TGTGCCAGCTCCGGGAGGACAGATACGCAGTATTTT. Translated, it gives CASSGRTDTQYF.